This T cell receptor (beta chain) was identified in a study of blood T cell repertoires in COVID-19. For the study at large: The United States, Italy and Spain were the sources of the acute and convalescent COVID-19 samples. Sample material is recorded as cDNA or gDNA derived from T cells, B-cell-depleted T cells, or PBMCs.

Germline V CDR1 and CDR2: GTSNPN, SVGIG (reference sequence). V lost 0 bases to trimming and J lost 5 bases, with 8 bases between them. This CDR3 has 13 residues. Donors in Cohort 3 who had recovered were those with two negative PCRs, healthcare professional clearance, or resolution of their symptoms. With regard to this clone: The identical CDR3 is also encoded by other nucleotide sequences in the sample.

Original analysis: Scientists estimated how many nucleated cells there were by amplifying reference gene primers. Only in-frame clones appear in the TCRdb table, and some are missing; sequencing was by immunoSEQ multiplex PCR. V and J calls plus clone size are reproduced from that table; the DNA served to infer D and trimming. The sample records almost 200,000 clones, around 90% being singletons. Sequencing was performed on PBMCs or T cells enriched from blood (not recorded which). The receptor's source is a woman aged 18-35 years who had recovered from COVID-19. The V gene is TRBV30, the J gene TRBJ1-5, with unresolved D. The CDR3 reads CAWSVGSDQPQHF. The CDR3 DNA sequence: TGTGCCTGGAGTGTTGGGAGCGATCAGCCCCAGCATTTT.